The clone carrying this T cell receptor beta chain was detected a few times. What it binds is not known. It was RNA transcripts that yielded the amplified TCR beta CDR3 regions. A set of HTBI primers served as the primers for a first-round RT-PCR of the TCR CDR3. Using its own MiXCR run on the multiplex PCR reads, TCRdb lists one record per CDR3 protein. This sample has 600,000 or so distinct CDR3 sequences; roughly 15% occur once, and the top ten carry 9.5% to 15%. Clinical Activity Scores of at least 3, NOSPECS grades of at least 4 and durations under 3 months characterized ophthalmopathy patients. 10 ml of fresh peripheral blood supplied the PBMCs. These data come from a study of T cells in Graves' hyperthyroidism and ophthalmopathy. Trimming removed 5 bases at V and 8 bases at J, with 12 bases between. In germline, CDR1 is KGHDR, CDR2 SFDVKD. The CDR3 extends over 13 amino acids. Findings and limits, study-wide: Researchers found most expanded thyroid clonotypes above 0.001 in blood as well.

The chain combines TRBV24-1 with TRBJ2-1, with D unclear. Sequencing used blood. The origin of this receptor is a woman aged 45 to 65 with Graves' ophthalmopathy. The CDR3 bases are TGTGCCACCAGTGGAGGACGAAGGGATGAGCAGTTCTTC. It translates to CATSGGRRDEQFF.